This T cell receptor beta chain was sequenced for a study of beta chain features in type 1 diabetes. Broader study findings: For Type 1 diabetes patients, all four CD4+ subsets carried TCRB CDR3s that were moderately but significantly shorter.

On this clone: Its antigen is undetermined. An end of the junction differs from the germline gene, which may be a read error.

The authors took one heparinised blood draw, averaging about 116 mL, from each donor. This CDR3 has 14 residues. The germline CDR1 and CDR2 sequences are LNHNV and YYDKDF (reference sequence). Reverse transcription of all isolated RNA meant that expressed TCRB transcripts were sequenced. The study sequenced naive, central memory and regulatory T cell samples to an average of about 3.8 million reads. TCRdb's table, derived via immunoSEQ multiplex PCR, lists solely in-frame clones and lacks some. The sample includes tens of thousands of clones, about 48% seen only once; the top ten take roughly 0.7%. J is TRBJ2-7 and V is TRBV15; D gene uncertain. The specimen was central memory CD4+ T cells from blood. This sequence originates from a man in his thirties or forties with type 1 diabetes. CDR3 amino acids: CATSRDRLVAEPYF. CDR3 bases: TGTGCCACCAGCAGAGATCGGTTGGTGGCGGAGCCGTACTTC.